Listed below are T cell receptor beta chains from one sample, sequenced in a study of beta chain features in type 1 diabetes. The repertoire was sequenced with immunoSEQ multiplex PCR; TCRdb's copy has only in-frame clones and lacks some. The data show roughly 290,000 clones, about 15% seen once. The sample comprised naive CD4+ T cells from blood. These TCRs come from a man younger than 35 with type 1 diabetes. Each CDR3 is given with its conserved first and last residue. The D gene is left open where the match is weak. Size is omitted from some rows. Given values are once, few, many or a class for expanded clones.

D gene: .
clone size: few
J gene: TRBJ2-3
CDR3 length: 16
V gene: TRBV28
CDR3 DNA: TGTGCCAGCAGTCGGCCTGCGGGGGCTAGCACAGATACGCAGTATTTT
CDR3 protein: CASSRPAGASTDTQYF

D gene: .
clone size: few
J gene: TRBJ2-6
CDR3 length: 14
V gene: TRBV28
CDR3 DNA: TGTGCCAGCAGTTACGGTTCTGGGGCCAACGTCCTGACTTTC
CDR3 protein: CASSYGSGANVLTF

D gene: .
clone size: .
J gene: TRBJ2-1
CDR3 length: 15
V gene: TRBV29-1
CDR3 DNA: TGCAGCGTCGCGCCGGGGAGACACTCCTACAATGAGCAGTTCTTC
CDR3 protein: CSVAPGRHSYNEQFF

D gene: .
clone size: .
J gene: TRBJ1-3
CDR3 length: 13
V gene: TRBV25-1
CDR3 DNA: TGTGCCAGCAGTATCGGGGTAGAAAACACCATATATTTT
CDR3 protein: CASSIGVENTIYF

D gene: TRBD2
clone size: .
J gene: TRBJ2-4
CDR3 length: 14
V gene: TRBV7-8
CDR3 DNA: TGTGCCAGCAGCGCGAGACTAGCGGAAGGCATTCAGTACTTC
CDR3 protein: CASSARLAEGIQYF

D gene: .
clone size: few
J gene: TRBJ2-1
CDR3 length: 12
V gene: TRBV30
CDR3 DNA: TGTGCCTGGAGTGTACGAGGATATGAGCAGTTCTTC
CDR3 protein: CAWSVRGYEQFF

D gene: .
clone size: .
J gene: TRBJ1-2
CDR3 length: 14
V gene: TRBV5-1
CDR3 DNA: TGCGCCAGCAGCTTCGAGGGCCAGGGGTATGGCTACACCTTC
CDR3 protein: CASSFEGQGYGYTF

D gene: TRBD2
clone size: few
J gene: TRBJ2-2
CDR3 length: 15
V gene: TRBV30
CDR3 DNA: TGTGCCTGGAGTATTGGACTAGCCCGAGCCGGGGAGCTGTTTTTT
CDR3 protein: CAWSIGLARAGELFF

D gene: TRBD1
clone size: few
J gene: TRBJ2-5
CDR3 length: 15
V gene: TRBV18
CDR3 DNA: TGTGCCAGCTCATACTCGGGACAGAACCAAGAGACCCAGTACTTC
CDR3 protein: CASSYSGQNQETQYF

D gene: TRBD2
clone size: .
J gene: TRBJ2-1
CDR3 length: 15
V gene: TRBV29-1
CDR3 DNA: TGCAGCGTTTCCGGGACTAGCGAAGCCTACAATGAGCAGTTCTTC
CDR3 protein: CSVSGTSEAYNEQFF

D gene: .
clone size: .
J gene: TRBJ2-2
CDR3 length: 11
V gene: TRBV9
CDR3 DNA: TGTGCCAGCAGCCATCCCGGGGAGCTGTTTTTT
CDR3 protein: CASSHPGELFF

D gene: .
clone size: few
J gene: TRBJ2-1
CDR3 length: 11
V gene: TRBV28
CDR3 DNA: TGTGCCAGCCCACGGGGAGATGAGCAGTTCTTC
CDR3 protein: CASPRGDEQFF

D gene: .
clone size: .
J gene: TRBJ1-2
CDR3 length: 14
V gene: TRBV18
CDR3 DNA: TGTGCCAGCTCACCTTTGGAGAAGCCGTATGGCTACACCTTC
CDR3 protein: CASSPLEKPYGYTF

D gene: TRBD1
clone size: few
J gene: TRBJ2-7
CDR3 length: 16
V gene: TRBV4-3
CDR3 DNA: TGCGCCAGCAGCCAAGATGTGGGACAGGGCTCCTACGAGCAGTACTTC
CDR3 protein: CASSQDVGQGSYEQYF

D gene: TRBD2
clone size: .
J gene: TRBJ2-7
CDR3 length: 16
V gene: TRBV5-1
CDR3 DNA: TGCGCCAGCAGCTTGGTCGACGGGAGGAGCTCCTACGAGCAGTACTTC
CDR3 protein: CASSLVDGRSSYEQYF

D gene: .
clone size: few
J gene: TRBJ1-6
CDR3 length: 16
V gene: TRBV7-2
CDR3 DNA: TGTGCCAGCAGCTGGTCGAAGAGCTCCTATAATTCACCCCTCCACTTT
CDR3 protein: CASSWSKSSYNSPLHF

D gene: .
clone size: few
J gene: TRBJ1-1
CDR3 length: 14
V gene: TRBV7-9
CDR3 DNA: TGTGCCAGCAGCTTACGGGGACAAAACACTGAAGCTTTCTTT
CDR3 protein: CASSLRGQNTEAFF

D gene: TRBD1
clone size: .
J gene: TRBJ1-4
CDR3 length: 15
V gene: TRBV27
CDR3 DNA: TGTGCCAGCACCCCTGATTCGGACAGGGATGAAAAACTGTTTTTT
CDR3 protein: CASTPDSDRDEKLFF

D gene: TRBD2
clone size: .
J gene: TRBJ2-2
CDR3 length: 14
V gene: TRBV19
CDR3 DNA: TGTGCCACCGCGGTAGCGGGAGGCTCCGGGGAGCTGTTTTTT
CDR3 protein: CATAVAGGSGELFF

D gene: TRBD2
clone size: .
J gene: TRBJ2-3
CDR3 length: 15
V gene: TRBV2
CDR3 DNA: TGTGCCAGCAGTGCACTAGCGGGATTCACAGATACGCAGTATTTT
CDR3 protein: CASSALAGFTDTQYF

D gene: TRBD2
clone size: few
J gene: TRBJ2-1
CDR3 length: 13
V gene: TRBV15
CDR3 DNA: TGTGCCACCAGTAGAGCCGGGGGGACGGATGTAATCTTC
CDR3 protein: CATSRAGGTDVIF

D gene: .
clone size: few
J gene: TRBJ2-3
CDR3 length: 12
V gene: TRBV2
CDR3 DNA: TGTGCCAGCAGTCCGTCCACAGATACGCAGTATTTT
CDR3 protein: CASSPSTDTQYF

D gene: TRBD2
clone size: few
J gene: TRBJ2-4
CDR3 length: 15
V gene: TRBV7-9
CDR3 DNA: TGTGCCAGCAGCCCTACTAGCGGACCCAAAAACATTCAGTACTTC
CDR3 protein: CASSPTSGPKNIQYF

D gene: .
clone size: .
J gene: TRBJ2-5
CDR3 length: 15
V gene: TRBV6-6
CDR3 DNA: TGTGCCAGCCTTCTCGCCGGCTGGGTGCGGGAGACCCAGTACTTC
CDR3 protein: CASLLAGWVRETQYF

D gene: TRBD1
clone size: few
J gene: TRBJ2-7
CDR3 length: 15
V gene: TRBV4-3
CDR3 DNA: TGCGCCAGCAGCCCTAGACGGACAGGGGGTGGCGAGCAGTACTTC
CDR3 protein: CASSPRRTGGGEQYF

D gene: .
clone size: few
J gene: TRBJ1-4
CDR3 length: 15
V gene: TRBV7-9
CDR3 DNA: TGTGCCAGCAGCGACCGGACAGTTCGGGGTGAAAAACTGTTTTTT
CDR3 protein: CASSDRTVRGEKLFF

D gene: TRBD1
clone size: few
J gene: TRBJ2-1
CDR3 length: 15
V gene: TRBV7-9
CDR3 DNA: TGTGCCAGCAGCCGTGGGGGACAGGGCCCCTATGAGCAGTTCTTC
CDR3 protein: CASSRGGQGPYEQFF

D gene: TRBD2
clone size: few
J gene: TRBJ2-3
CDR3 length: 15
V gene: TRBV5-4
CDR3 DNA: TGTGCCAGCAGCTTGGCGGGGAGGGCCGATTATACGCAGTATTTT
CDR3 protein: CASSLAGRADYTQYF

D gene: .
clone size: few
J gene: TRBJ1-6
CDR3 length: 14
V gene: TRBV5-1
CDR3 DNA: TGCGCCAGCAGATTCGACAGGCATAATTCACCCCTCCACTTT
CDR3 protein: CASRFDRHNSPLHF